What follows are 18 T cell receptor delta chains derived from one specimen sequenced in a study of gamma-delta T cells after stem cell transplantation. TCRdb called clones anew from the RT-PCR reads with CATT. The repertoire has 13,000 or so delta-chain clones, roughly 32% of them found once; the top ten carry approximately 3.9%. The sequenced sample consisted of gamma-delta T cells. The source of these receptors is a human donor. It is not recorded whose cells these are; they may come from a transplant donor.

This clone was observed a few times. The chain has TRDV3 and TRDJ3; D is perhaps TRDD3 (6 bases). From germline, CDR1 is TVYSNPD and CDR2 GDNSRS (reference sequence). The CDR3 is 24 amino acids. With 4 bases removed from V and 0 bases from J, the gap between germline ends came to 37 bases. The CDR3 loop reads CASLLLSHRRRDRRSSWDTRQMFF. The CDR3 DNA reads as TGTGCCTCCCTACTCCTTTCCCACCGAAGGAGGGATAGGAGAAGCTCCTGGGACACCCGACAGATGTTTTTC.

The V call is TRDV1, the J call TRDJ1; no clear D gene. Trimming left V 2 bases short and J 2 bases short, with 30 bases between. The CDR3 is 21 amino acids. Germline CDR1 and CDR2: TSWWSYY and QGS. The CDR3 loop is CALGETRVYEGTAYLTDKLIF. The CDR3 nucleotides are TGTGCTCTTGGGGAAACCAGGGTCTACGAGGGTACCGCTTACCTAACCGATAAACTCATCTTT.

The chain has TRDV3 and TRDJ1, with D maybe TRDD3 (5 bases). Trimming removed 2 bases at V and 10 bases at J, with 35 bases between. This CDR3 has 18 amino acids. Germline V gene sequence: CDR1 TVYSNPD, CDR2 GDNSRS (reference sequence). The CDR3 nucleotides are TGTGCCTTTCCCACGGCCGGTCCCCCCGAGGGGGGCTGTGGGAGACTCATCTTT. It encodes CAFPTAGPPEGGCGRLIF.

As for this clone: A much larger clone differs by one base, so this may be a read error. The chain is built from TRDV3 and TRDJ1; TRDD3 aligns across 8 bases. The CDR3 extends over 19 amino acids. The trim removed 4 bases at V and 0 bases at J, leaving 22 bases unmatched. Germline lookup yields CDR1 TVYSNPD and CDR2 GDNSRS (reference sequence). The DNA of the CDR3 is TGTGCCTCCAGAAGCCTTACTACCATCTGGGGGACTTACACCGATAAACTCATCTTT. Protein: CASRSLTTIWGTYTDKLIF.

Notes on this clone: At one boundary the junction diverges from the germline segment, which might be a read error. The chain uses TRDV1 and TRDJ1; 8 nucleotides agree with TRDD3. The CDR3 length is 16 residues. CDR1 TSWWSYY and CDR2 QGS come from the germline V gene. This chain's CDR3 is CARGEPPLSTGGNLIF. CDR3 nucleotide sequence: TGTGCTCGTGGGGAACCCCCTCTCAGTACTGGGGGGAATCTCATCTTT.

Details on this clone: This same CDR3 is encoded by further DNA sequences in the sample. This sequence joins TRDV2 and TRDJ3, with 9 bases identical to TRDD3. The CDR3 loop spans 19 amino acids. With V trimmed by 1 base and J by 0 bases, 6 bases remained unmatched. CDR1 is GEAIGNYY, CDR2 EKD, per germline. CDR3 region: CACDTVLGESSWDTRQMFF. CDR3 nucleotide sequence: TGTGCCTGTGACACGGTACTGGGGGAGAGCTCCTGGGACACCCGACAGATGTTTTTC.

The sample holds a few counts of this clone. The V call is TRDV3, the J call TRDJ3; D is perhaps TRDD3 (6 bases). The V end was cut by 1 base, the J end by 3 bases, with 31 bases between. Germline assignment: CDR1 TVYSNPD and CDR2 GDNSRS (reference sequence). This CDR3 spans 22 amino acids. CDR3 nucleotide sequence: TGTGCCTTTACGTTCGGTCGCGGGTACTGGGAGAGGCTGGGCTGGGACACCCGACAGATGTTTTTC. It encodes CAFTFGRGYWERLGWDTRQMFF.

This chain joins TRDV1 and TRDJ1, with D perhaps being TRDD2 or TRDD3 (8 bases each). V was trimmed by 0 bases and J by 7 bases, leaving 24 bases between them. Germline lookup yields CDR1 TSWWSYY and CDR2 QGS. There are 18 residues in the CDR3. CDR3 DNA sequence: TGTGCTCTTGGGGAACTACTTCCTACAATCTGGGGATACCCTAAACTCATCTTT. This sequence encodes CALGELLPTIWGYPKLIF.

The chain has TRDV1 and TRDJ2; 7 bases align to TRDD3. Per germline, CDR1 TSWWSYY and CDR2 QGS. The CDR3 is made up of 21 amino acids. V lost 2 bases to trimming and J lost 1 base; unmatched junction nucleotides: 19. This CDR3 is CALGEGQHKYEGGILTAQLFF. DNA for the CDR3: TGTGCTCTTGGGGAAGGGCAGCACAAATATGAGGGGGGGATTTTGACAGCACAACTCTTCTTT.

This clone has just a few counts. The chain recombines TRDV1 with TRDJ1; 9 positions match TRDD3. Germline lookup yields CDR1 TSWWSYY and CDR2 QGS. Trimming cost V 8 bases and J 2 bases; bases outside gene matches: 9. The CDR3 has 15 amino acids. CDR3 in amino acids: CALSSVWGITDKLIF. CDR3 sequence (DNA): TGTGCTCTTAGCTCTGTCTGGGGGATTACCGATAAACTCATCTTT.

As concerns this clone: Relative to the germline gene, one junction end is altered; a read error may explain this. The chain's CDR3 is CACDPVLGDKRSWVTRQMFF. The CDR3 nucleotides read TGTGCCTGTGACCCGGTACTGGGGGATAAAAGGTCCTGGGTCACCCGACAGATGTTTTTC. The rearrangement uses TRDV2 and TRDJ3, with 11 bases aligning to TRDD3. Germline CDR1 reads GEAIGNYY; CDR2 reads EKD. This CDR3 is built from 20 residues.

The genes are TRDV1 and TRDJ1, with TRDD3 identical over 11 bases. V dropped 3 bases and J dropped 1; count of bases not matched to a gene: 28. This CDR3 has 24 amino acids. The V gene's germline CDR1 is TSWWSYY and CDR2 QGS. The CDR3 bases are TGTGCTCTTGGGGACGTTCGCCTTGACTTGTACTGGGGGATATCGGGCGGGGGCACCGATAAACTCATCTTT. This translates into CALGDVRLDLYWGISGGGTDKLIF.

The chain joins TRDV1 to TRDJ1; 8 nucleotides line up with TRDD3. The CDR3 consists of 21 residues. CDR1 is TSWWSYY, CDR2 QGS, per germline. V lost 2 bases to trimming and J lost 0 bases; unmatched junction nucleotides: 20. The CDR3 region is CALGETLQPNYWGQYTDKLIF. Written as DNA, the CDR3 is TGTGCTCTTGGGGAAACTCTTCAACCCAACTACTGGGGGCAGTACACCGATAAACTCATCTTT.

This clone was seen a few times. It is likely a read error: a sequence one base away is far more abundant. The same CDR3 can be traced to other DNA sequences in this sample. CDR3 region: CACDWGSSWDTRQMFF. For the CDR3, the DNA is TGTGCCTGTGACTGGGGGAGCTCTTGGGACACCCGACAGATGTTTTTC. The J gene is TRDJ3, the V gene TRDV2, with 7 bases matching TRDD3. Germline V gene sequence: CDR1 GEAIGNYY, CDR2 EKD. The CDR3 spans 16 residues. Losses at the gene ends were 3 bases for V and 4 bases for J; bases not matched to a gene: 5.

About this clone: A much larger clone is a single base away; this may be a read error. The chain employs TRDV2 and TRDJ1; TRDD3 matches at 8 bases. The CDR3 totals 18 residues. Per the germline V gene, CDR1 is GEAIGNYY and CDR2 is EKD. The DNA for the CDR3 is TGTGCCTGTGACCCTCGGTGGGGGATTAGGTCGTACACCGATAAACACATCTTT. It is translated as CACDPRWGIRSYTDKHIF.

The chain combines TRDV2 with TRDJ3; 7 bases are a match to TRDD3. Germline lookup yields CDR1 GEAIGNYY and CDR2 EKD. V lost 0 bases, J lost 4 bases, and 5 bases stayed unmatched. CDR3 length: 17 amino acids. For the CDR3, the DNA is TGTGCCTGTGACACCCGGATACGCACGTGGGACACCCGACAGATGTTTTTC. It yields the protein CACDTRIRTWDTRQMFF.

This clone was detected only a few times. The genes are TRAV29/DV5 and TRDJ1; 13 nucleotides line up with TRDD3. The CDR3 sequence is 16 residues long. Per germline, CDR1 NSMFDY and CDR2 ISSIKDK. Trimming took 0 bases from V and 3 from J; bases not matched to a gene: 5. The CDR3 region is CAASATGGYASDKLIF. The CDR3 bases are TGTGCAGCAAGCGCGACTGGGGGATACGCATCCGATAAACTCATCTTT.

This clone was found a few times. The rearrangement joins TRDV2 to TRDJ1, with a weak D call TRDD3 (5 bases). V was clipped by 1 base and J by 0 bases, with 26 bases between them. The CDR3 spans 20 residues. Germline lookup yields CDR1 GEAIGNYY and CDR2 EKD. The CDR3 region is CACDTFVATRGGSYTDKLIF. CDR3 sequence (DNA): TGTGCCTGTGACACGTTTGTTGCTACACGCGGGGGGTCTTACACCGATAAACTCATCTTT.